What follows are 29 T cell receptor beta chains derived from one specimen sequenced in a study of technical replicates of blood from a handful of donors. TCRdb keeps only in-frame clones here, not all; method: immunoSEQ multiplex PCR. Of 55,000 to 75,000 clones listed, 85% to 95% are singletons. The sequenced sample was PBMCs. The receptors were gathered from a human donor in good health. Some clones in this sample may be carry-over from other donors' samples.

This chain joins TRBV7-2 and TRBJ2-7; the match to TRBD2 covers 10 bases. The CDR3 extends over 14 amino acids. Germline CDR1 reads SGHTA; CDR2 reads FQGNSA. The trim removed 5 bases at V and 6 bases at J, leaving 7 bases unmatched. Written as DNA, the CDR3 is TGTGCCAGCAGCCGTTTTGAGCGGGAGGGCGAGCAGTACTTC. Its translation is CASSRFEREGEQYF.

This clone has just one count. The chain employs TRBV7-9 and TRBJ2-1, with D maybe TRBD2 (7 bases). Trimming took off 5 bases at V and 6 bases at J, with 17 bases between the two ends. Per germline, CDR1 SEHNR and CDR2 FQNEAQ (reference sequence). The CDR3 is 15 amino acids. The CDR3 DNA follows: TGTGCCAGCAGCGAAGGGGGGGGGCGCGGCAATGAGCAGTTCTTC. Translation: CASSEGGGRGNEQFF. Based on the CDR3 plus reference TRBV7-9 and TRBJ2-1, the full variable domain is DTGVSQNPRHKITKRGQNVTFRCDPISEHNRLYWYRQTLGQGPEFLTYFQNEAQLEKSRLLSDRFSAERPKGSFSTLEIQRTEQGDSAMYLCASSEGGGRGNEQFFGPGTRLTVL.

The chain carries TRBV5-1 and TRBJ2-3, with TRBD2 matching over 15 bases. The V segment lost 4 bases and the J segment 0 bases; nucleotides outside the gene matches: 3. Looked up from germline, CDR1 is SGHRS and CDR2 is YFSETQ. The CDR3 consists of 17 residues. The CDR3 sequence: CASSKGLAGGSTDTQYF. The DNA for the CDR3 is TGCGCCAGCAGCAAGGGACTAGCGGGGGGAAGCACAGATACGCAGTATTTT. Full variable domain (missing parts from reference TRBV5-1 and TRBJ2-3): KAGVTQTPRYLIKTRGQQVTLSCSPISGHRSVSWYQQTPGQGLQFLFEYFSETQRNKGNFPGRFSGRQFSNSRSEMNVSTLELGDSALYLCASSKGLAGGSTDTQYFGPGTRLTVL.

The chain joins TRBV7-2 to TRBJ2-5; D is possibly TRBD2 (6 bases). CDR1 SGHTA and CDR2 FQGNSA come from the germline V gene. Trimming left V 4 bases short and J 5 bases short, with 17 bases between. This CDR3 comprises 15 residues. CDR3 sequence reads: CASSYTLTSGETQYF. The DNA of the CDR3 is TGTGCCAGCAGCTATACCCTGACTAGTGGGGAGACCCAGTACTTC. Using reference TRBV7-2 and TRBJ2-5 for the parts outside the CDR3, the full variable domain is GAGVSQSPSNKVTEKGKDVELRCDPISGHTALYWYRQSLGQGLEFLIYFQGNSAPDKSGLPSDRFSAERTGGSVSTLTIQRTQQEDSAVYLCASSYTLTSGETQYFGPGTRLLVL.

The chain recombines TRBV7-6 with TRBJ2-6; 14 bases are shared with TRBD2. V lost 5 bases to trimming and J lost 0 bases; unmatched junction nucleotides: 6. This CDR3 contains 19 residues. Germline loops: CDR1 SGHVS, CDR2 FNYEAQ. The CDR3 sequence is CASSHLTSGRASGANVLTF. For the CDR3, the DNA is TGTGCCAGCAGCCACCTGACTAGCGGGAGGGCCTCTGGGGCCAACGTCCTGACTTTC.

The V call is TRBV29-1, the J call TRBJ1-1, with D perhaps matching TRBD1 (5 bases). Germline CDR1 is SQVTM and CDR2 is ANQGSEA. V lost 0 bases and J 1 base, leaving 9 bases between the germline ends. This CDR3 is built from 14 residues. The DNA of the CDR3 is TGCAGCGTTGAAGATCCCGACAGGAACACTGAAGCTTTCTTT. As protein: CSVEDPDRNTEAFF.

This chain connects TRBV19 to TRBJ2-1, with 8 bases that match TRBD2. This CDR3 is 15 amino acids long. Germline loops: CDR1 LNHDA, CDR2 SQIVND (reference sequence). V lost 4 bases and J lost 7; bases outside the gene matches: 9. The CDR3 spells CASSTLAGGINEQFF. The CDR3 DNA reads TGTGCCAGTAGTACGCTAGCGGGTGGGATAAATGAGCAGTTCTTC.

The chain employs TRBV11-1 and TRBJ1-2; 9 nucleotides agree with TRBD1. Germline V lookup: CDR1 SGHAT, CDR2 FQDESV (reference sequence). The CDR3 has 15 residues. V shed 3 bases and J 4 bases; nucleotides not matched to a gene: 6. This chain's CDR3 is CASSFPGQGIYGYTF. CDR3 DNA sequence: TGTGCCAGCAGCTTCCCGGGACAGGGAATCTATGGCTACACCTTC.

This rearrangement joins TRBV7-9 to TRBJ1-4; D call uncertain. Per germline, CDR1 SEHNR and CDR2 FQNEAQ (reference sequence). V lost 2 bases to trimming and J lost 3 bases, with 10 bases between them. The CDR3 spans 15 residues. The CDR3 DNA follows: TGTGCCAGCAGCTTATCGTTCGGGTCTAATGAAAAACTGTTTTTT. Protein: CASSLSFGSNEKLFF.

The CDR3 DNA sequence: TGTGCCAGCAGCTTAGTCGGGTTAGGAAATCCTCAAGAGACCCAGTACTTC. This translates into CASSLVGLGNPQETQYF. The J gene is TRBJ2-5, the V gene TRBV5-4; D is ambiguous. The germline V and J ends were trimmed by 2 bases and 2 bases, with 19 bases remaining between them. CDR1 and CDR2 (germline): SGHNT, YYREEE (reference sequence). The CDR3 has 17 residues.

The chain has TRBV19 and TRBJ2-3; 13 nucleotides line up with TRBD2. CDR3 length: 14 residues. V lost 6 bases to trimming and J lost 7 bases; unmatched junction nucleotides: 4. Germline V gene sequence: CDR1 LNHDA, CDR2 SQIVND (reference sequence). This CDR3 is CASRLAGGTNTQYF. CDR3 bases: TGTGCCAGTAGACTAGCGGGAGGGACTAATACGCAGTATTTT.

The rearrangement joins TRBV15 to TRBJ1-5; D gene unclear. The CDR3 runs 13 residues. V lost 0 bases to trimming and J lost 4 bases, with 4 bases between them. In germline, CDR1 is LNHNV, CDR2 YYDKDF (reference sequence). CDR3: CATSRDVNQPQHF. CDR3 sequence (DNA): TGTGCCACCAGCAGAGACGTAAATCAGCCCCAGCATTTT.

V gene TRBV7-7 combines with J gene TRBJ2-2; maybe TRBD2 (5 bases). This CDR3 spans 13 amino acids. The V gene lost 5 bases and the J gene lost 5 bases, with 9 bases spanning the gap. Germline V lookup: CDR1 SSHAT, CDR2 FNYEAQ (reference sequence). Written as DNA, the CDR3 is TGTGCCAGCAGCCCAGTAGCGACCGGGGAGCTGTTTTTT. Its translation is CASSPVATGELFF.

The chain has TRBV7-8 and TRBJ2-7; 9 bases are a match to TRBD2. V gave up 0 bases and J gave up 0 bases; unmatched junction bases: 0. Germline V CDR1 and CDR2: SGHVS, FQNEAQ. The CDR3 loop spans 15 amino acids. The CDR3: CASSLAAGGSYEQYF. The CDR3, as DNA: TGTGCCAGCAGCTTAGCAGCGGGAGGCTCCTACGAGCAGTACTTC.

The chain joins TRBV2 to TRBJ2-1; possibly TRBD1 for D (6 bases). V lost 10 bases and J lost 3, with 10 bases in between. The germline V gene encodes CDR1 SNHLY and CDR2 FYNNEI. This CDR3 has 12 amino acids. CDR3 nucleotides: TGTGCCACAGGGGTTAACTACAATGAGCAGTTCTTC. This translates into CATGVNYNEQFF.

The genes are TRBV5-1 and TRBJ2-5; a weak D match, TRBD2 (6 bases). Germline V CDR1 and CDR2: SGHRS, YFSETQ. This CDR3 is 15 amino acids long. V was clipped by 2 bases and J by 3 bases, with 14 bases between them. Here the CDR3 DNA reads TGCGCCAGCAGCTTAGGGGACTGGAGGAAAGAGACCCAGTACTTC. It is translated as CASSLGDWRKETQYF.

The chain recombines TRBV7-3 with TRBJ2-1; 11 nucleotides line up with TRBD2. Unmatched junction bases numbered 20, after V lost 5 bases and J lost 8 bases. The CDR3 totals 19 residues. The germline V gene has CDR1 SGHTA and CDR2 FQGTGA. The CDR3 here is CASSPDRLAGYSRAHEQFF. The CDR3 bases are TGTGCCAGCAGCCCGGACCGACTAGCGGGGTACTCACGTGCCCATGAGCAGTTCTTC.

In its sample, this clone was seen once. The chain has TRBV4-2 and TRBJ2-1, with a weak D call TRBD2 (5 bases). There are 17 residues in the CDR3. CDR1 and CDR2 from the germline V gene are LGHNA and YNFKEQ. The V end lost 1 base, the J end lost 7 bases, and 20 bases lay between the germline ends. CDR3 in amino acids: CASSQGGARASGNEQFF. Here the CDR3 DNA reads TGTGCCAGCAGCCAAGGAGGTGCGAGGGCCTCGGGGAATGAGCAGTTCTTC.

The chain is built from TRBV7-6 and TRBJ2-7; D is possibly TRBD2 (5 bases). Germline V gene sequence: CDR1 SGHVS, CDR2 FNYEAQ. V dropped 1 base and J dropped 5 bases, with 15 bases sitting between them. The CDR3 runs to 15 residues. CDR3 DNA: TGTGCCAGCAGCTTAGGGCCGGGGTCCCCCCACGAGCAGTACTTC. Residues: CASSLGPGSPHEQYF.

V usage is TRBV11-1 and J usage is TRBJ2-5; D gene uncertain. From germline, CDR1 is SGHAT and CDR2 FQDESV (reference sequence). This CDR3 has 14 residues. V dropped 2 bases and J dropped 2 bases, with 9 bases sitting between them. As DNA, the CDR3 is TGTGCCAGCAGCTTAATGGCAAATCAAGAGACCCAGTACTTC. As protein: CASSLMANQETQYF.

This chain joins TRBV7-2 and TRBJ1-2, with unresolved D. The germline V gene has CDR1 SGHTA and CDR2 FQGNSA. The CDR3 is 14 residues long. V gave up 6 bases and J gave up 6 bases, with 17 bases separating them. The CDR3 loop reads CASSNPGGRDGYTF. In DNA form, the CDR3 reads TGTGCCAGCAGTAATCCGGGAGGAAGGGATGGCTACACCTTC.

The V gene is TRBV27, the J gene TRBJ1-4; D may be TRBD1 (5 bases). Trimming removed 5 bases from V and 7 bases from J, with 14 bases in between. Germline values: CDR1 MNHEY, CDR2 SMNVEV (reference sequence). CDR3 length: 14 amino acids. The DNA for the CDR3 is TGTGCCAGCAGTCCAGGGTTTGGCAGTGAAAAACTGTTTTTT. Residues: CASSPGFGSEKLFF.

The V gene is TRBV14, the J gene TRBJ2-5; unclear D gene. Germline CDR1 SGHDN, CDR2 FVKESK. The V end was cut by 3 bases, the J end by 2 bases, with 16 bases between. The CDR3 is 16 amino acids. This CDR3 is CASSQPRLLIQETQYF. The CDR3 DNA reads TGTGCCAGCAGCCAGCCACGGTTACTTATTCAAGAGACCCAGTACTTC.

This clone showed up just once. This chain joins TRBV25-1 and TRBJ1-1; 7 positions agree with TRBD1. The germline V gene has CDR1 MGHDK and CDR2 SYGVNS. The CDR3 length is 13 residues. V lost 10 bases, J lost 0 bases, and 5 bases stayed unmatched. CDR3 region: CATSQGVNTEAFF. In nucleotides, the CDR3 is TGTGCCACAAGTCAGGGGGTGAACACTGAAGCTTTCTTT.

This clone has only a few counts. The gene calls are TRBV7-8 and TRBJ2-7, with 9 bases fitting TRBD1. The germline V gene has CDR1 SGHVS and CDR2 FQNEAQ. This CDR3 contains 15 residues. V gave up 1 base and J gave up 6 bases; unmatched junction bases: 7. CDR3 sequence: CASSLDRQGDFEQYF. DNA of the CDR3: TGTGCCAGCAGCTTAGACCGACAGGGGGACTTCGAGCAGTACTTC.

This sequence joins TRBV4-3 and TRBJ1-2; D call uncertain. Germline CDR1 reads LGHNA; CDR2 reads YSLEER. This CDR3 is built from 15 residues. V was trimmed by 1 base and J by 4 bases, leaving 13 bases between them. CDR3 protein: CASSQGFFSGYGYTF. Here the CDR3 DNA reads TGCGCCAGCAGCCAAGGGTTCTTCTCGGGCTATGGCTACACCTTC.

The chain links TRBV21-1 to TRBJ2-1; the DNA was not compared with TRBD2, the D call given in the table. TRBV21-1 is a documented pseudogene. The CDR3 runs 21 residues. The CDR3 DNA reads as TGTGCCAGCAGCAAAGTGGCAGGGAGGCTAGCGGGAGAGAGCTCCTACAATGAGCAGTTCTTC. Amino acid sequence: CASSKVAGRLAGESSYNEQFF.

The chain's CDR3 is CASSLRNRGTEAFF. Here the CDR3 DNA reads TGCGCCAGCAGCTTGAGGAACAGGGGCACTGAAGCTTTCTTT. The V and J genes are TRBV5-1 and TRBJ1-1, with TRBD1 matching over 7 bases. V dropped 1 base and J dropped 4; count of bases not matched to a gene: 4. The CDR3 sequence is 14 residues long. Germline V lookup: CDR1 SGHRS, CDR2 YFSETQ.

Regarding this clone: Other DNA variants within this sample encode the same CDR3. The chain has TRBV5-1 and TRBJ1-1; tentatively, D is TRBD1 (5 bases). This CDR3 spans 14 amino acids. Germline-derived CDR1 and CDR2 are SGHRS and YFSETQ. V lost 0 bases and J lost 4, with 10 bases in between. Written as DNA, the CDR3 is TGCGCCAGCAGCTTGGCCGGGGGGGGCACTGAAGCTTTCTTT. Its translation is CASSLAGGGTEAFF. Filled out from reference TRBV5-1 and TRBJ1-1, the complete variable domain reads KAGVTQTPRYLIKTRGQQVTLSCSPISGHRSVSWYQQTPGQGLQFLFEYFSETQRNKGNFPGRFSGRQFSNSRSEMNVSTLELGDSALYLCASSLAGGGTEAFFGQGTRLTVV.